This is a list of T cell receptor beta chains from one sample in a study of cytomegalovirus exposure and HLA in healthy donors. Here immunoSEQ multiplex PCR was the method, and the copy in TCRdb shows in-frame clones only, minus some. The data show about 130,000 clones, more than 60% seen once. Source material: PBMCs. Receptor source: a woman in her 40s in good health and CMV-seronegative. CDR3s include the opening cysteine and the closing phenylalanine or tryptophan. Fields, in order: CDR3 protein, CDR3 DNA, D gene, clone size, V gene, J gene. D genes are given only for firm matches. Clone sizes are given selectively: once, few, many, or a class where the clone is expanded.

CDR3: CASSYIRGATEAFF; DNA: TGTGCCAGCAGTTACATACGGGGAGCCACTGAAGCTTTCTTT; D: NA; size: NA; V: TRBV6-5; J: TRBJ1-1
CDR3: CASSRWTGQETQYF; DNA: TGTGCCAGCAGCCGCTGGACAGGACAAGAGACCCAGTACTTC; D: TRBD1; size: few; V: TRBV5-6; J: TRBJ2-5
CDR3: CASSSYTDTQYF; DNA: TGTGCCAGCAGTTCGTACACAGATACGCAGTATTTT; D: NA; size: NA; V: TRBV28; J: TRBJ2-3
CDR3: CAIRPEDLLPGPNTGELFF; DNA: TGTGCCATCAGACCTGAAGATTTACTACCGGGTCCTAACACCGGGGAGCTGTTTTTT; D: NA; size: once; V: TRBV10-3; J: TRBJ2-2
CDR3: CASSLGAGDPGNTIYF; DNA: TGTGCCAGCAGCTTGGGGGCAGGGGATCCTGGAAACACCATATATTTT; D: NA; size: few; V: TRBV7-9; J: TRBJ1-3
CDR3: CASSLVNSGNTIYF; DNA: TGTGCCAGCAGCTTAGTTAACTCTGGAAACACCATATATTTT; D: NA; size: NA; V: TRBV13; J: TRBJ1-3
CDR3: CSVELDRANYGYTF; DNA: TGCAGCGTTGAATTGGACAGGGCTAACTATGGCTACACCTTC; D: TRBD1; size: NA; V: TRBV29-1; J: TRBJ1-2
CDR3: CAISPGSDQPQHF; DNA: TGTGCCATCAGTCCGGGATCGGATCAGCCCCAGCATTTT; D: NA; size: few; V: TRBV10-3; J: TRBJ1-5
CDR3: CASSQEAGSNQPQHF; DNA: TGTGCCAGCAGCCAAGAGGCAGGAAGCAATCAGCCCCAGCATTTT; D: NA; size: NA; V: TRBV4-2; J: TRBJ1-5
CDR3: CASSPWSGSYEQYF; DNA: TGTGCCAGCAGCCCCTGGTCAGGCTCCTACGAGCAGTACTTC; D: NA; size: once; V: TRBV7-2; J: TRBJ2-7
CDR3: CASSPTPVVAGGRETQYF; DNA: TGTGCCAGCAGCCCCACCCCCGTCGTAGCGGGGGGACGGGAGACCCAGTACTTC; D: TRBD2; size: NA; V: TRBV7-2; J: TRBJ2-5
CDR3: CASSIGREDTQYF; DNA: TGTGCCAGTAGTATAGGAAGAGAAGATACGCAGTATTTT; D: NA; size: NA; V: TRBV19; J: TRBJ2-3
CDR3: CASSALAGLTGGTDTQYF; DNA: TGTGCCAGCAGCGCACTAGCGGGACTAACCGGCGGCACAGATACGCAGTATTTT; D: TRBD2; size: NA; V: TRBV7-8; J: TRBJ2-3
CDR3: CASSLGAGSANQPQHF; DNA: TGCGCCAGCAGCTTGGGGGCAGGGTCTGCCAATCAGCCCCAGCATTTT; D: NA; size: NA; V: TRBV5-1; J: TRBJ1-5
CDR3: CASSQYEGDGYTF; DNA: TGTGCCAGCAGCCAATATGAGGGCGATGGCTACACCTTC; D: NA; size: NA; V: TRBV14; J: TRBJ1-2
CDR3: CASSTRQDQETQYF; DNA: TGCGCCAGCAGTACGAGACAGGACCAAGAGACCCAGTACTTC; D: NA; size: NA; V: TRBV5-1; J: TRBJ2-5
CDR3: CAWEESEAFF; DNA: TGTGCCTGGGAGGAGTCTGAAGCTTTCTTT; D: NA; size: NA; V: TRBV30; J: TRBJ1-1
CDR3: CASSLGAAGANVLTF; DNA: TGTGCCAGCAGTTTGGGGGCGGCTGGGGCCAACGTCCTGACTTTC; D: NA; size: NA; V: TRBV27; J: TRBJ2-6
CDR3: CASTEVGTGENIQYF; DNA: TGTGCCAGCACCGAAGTTGGGACAGGGGAAAACATTCAGTACTTC; D: TRBD1; size: NA; V: TRBV7-8; J: TRBJ2-4
CDR3: CASSDREYNEQFF; DNA: TGTGCCAGCTCAGACAGGGAGTACAATGAGCAGTTCTTC; D: TRBD1; size: NA; V: TRBV18; J: TRBJ2-1
CDR3: CASSDLSGTSGAQETQYF; DNA: TGTGCCAGCAGTGACCTTTCCGGGACTAGCGGGGCCCAAGAGACCCAGTACTTC; D: TRBD2; size: once; V: TRBV25-1; J: TRBJ2-5
CDR3: CASSLQNYEQYF; DNA: TGTGCCAGCAGCTTACAGAACTACGAGCAGTACTTC; D: NA; size: NA; V: TRBV7-9; J: TRBJ2-7
CDR3: CATGRAGYEQYF; DNA: TGTGCCACTGGGAGAGCTGGTTACGAGCAGTACTTC; D: NA; size: few; V: TRBV28; J: TRBJ2-7
CDR3: CASSKHTEAFF; DNA: TGTGCCAGCAGTAAGCACACTGAAGCTTTCTTT; D: NA; size: NA; V: TRBV28; J: TRBJ1-1
CDR3: CASSWTRGPQGGFYGYTF; DNA: TGCGCCAGCAGCTGGACGAGGGGGCCACAGGGAGGCTTCTATGGCTACACCTTC; D: TRBD1; size: NA; V: TRBV5-1; J: TRBJ1-2
CDR3: CSARQGMVETQYF; DNA: TGCAGCGCTAGACAGGGGATGGTGGAGACCCAGTACTTC; D: TRBD1; size: NA; V: TRBV29-1; J: TRBJ2-5
CDR3: CATSRDGEGYTF; DNA: TGTGCCACCAGCAGAGACGGGGAAGGCTACACCTTC; D: NA; size: NA; V: TRBV15; J: TRBJ1-2
CDR3: CASSYRGGPNEAFF; DNA: TGTGCCAGCAGTTACCGGGGGGGGCCAAATGAAGCTTTCTTT; D: NA; size: NA; V: TRBV6-6; J: TRBJ1-1
CDR3: CASSLSPGESNQPQHF; DNA: TGTGCCAGCAGCCTTTCTCCAGGGGAGAGCAATCAGCCCCAGCATTTT; D: NA; size: NA; V: TRBV2; J: TRBJ1-5
CDR3: CASSQERGLLGHTDTQYF; DNA: TGCGCCAGCAGCCAAGAGAGGGGGTTGCTAGGACACACAGATACGCAGTATTTT; D: NA; size: NA; V: TRBV4-1; J: TRBJ2-3
CDR3: CASSLYGHPQGQPQHF; DNA: TGTGCCAGCAGCTTGTATGGCCACCCCCAGGGACAGCCCCAGCATTTT; D: NA; size: NA; V: TRBV5-8; J: TRBJ1-5
CDR3: CASSLSGVRVSEAFF; DNA: TGTGCCAGCAGCTTATCCGGGGTCCGAGTGTCTGAAGCTTTCTTT; D: NA; size: NA; V: TRBV7-8; J: TRBJ1-1
CDR3: CASSLAGGQEDTQYF; DNA: TGTGCCAGCAGCCTAGCGGGGGGGCAAGAGGATACGCAGTATTTT; D: TRBD2; size: NA; V: TRBV9; J: TRBJ2-3
CDR3: CASFRGQSGDTQYF; DNA: TGTGCCAGCTTCCGCGGGCAGTCTGGCGATACGCAGTATTTT; D: NA; size: NA; V: TRBV7-9; J: TRBJ2-3
CDR3: CASSEAPGTQYF; DNA: TGTGCCAGCAGTGAAGCGCCGGGTACGCAGTATTTT; D: NA; size: NA; V: TRBV6-1; J: TRBJ2-3
CDR3: CALSDGAEQYF; DNA: TGTGCTCTCTCGGATGGGGCCGAGCAGTACTTC; D: NA; size: once; V: TRBV6-1; J: TRBJ2-7
CDR3: CASSLSAVSPYNEQFF; DNA: TGTGCCAGCAGTTTATCAGCGGTGAGTCCCTACAATGAGCAGTTCTTC; D: NA; size: NA; V: TRBV27; J: TRBJ2-1
CDR3: CASSAVGETQYF; DNA: TGTGCCAGCAGCGCAGTTGGCGAGACCCAGTACTTC; D: NA; size: NA; V: TRBV9; J: TRBJ2-5
CDR3: CASSVQANEQFF; DNA: TGTGCCAGTAGTGTTCAGGCCAATGAGCAGTTCTTC; D: NA; size: NA; V: TRBV19; J: TRBJ2-1
CDR3: CASSLNREGEQYF; DNA: TGTGCCAGCAGCTTAAACAGGGAAGGCGAGCAGTACTTC; D: NA; size: NA; V: TRBV7-9; J: TRBJ2-7
CDR3: CASSLDPVAGNEQFF; DNA: TGTGCCAGCAGCTTAGATCCGGTGGCGGGAAATGAGCAGTTCTTC; D: NA; size: NA; V: TRBV11-2; J: TRBJ2-1
CDR3: CASSGGTGAYEQYF; DNA: TGCGCCAGCAGCGGGGGGACAGGGGCCTACGAGCAGTACTTC; D: TRBD1; size: NA; V: TRBV5-1; J: TRBJ2-7
CDR3: CASSQVAGRSYNEQFF; DNA: TGTGCCAGCAGCCAAGTAGCGGGTCGATCCTACAATGAGCAGTTCTTC; D: TRBD2; size: NA; V: TRBV5-4; J: TRBJ2-1
CDR3: CASSPHWPGEQYF; DNA: TGTGCCAGCAGCCCCCACTGGCCGGGAGAGCAGTACTTC; D: NA; size: NA; V: TRBV11-3; J: TRBJ2-7
CDR3: CASSLLPGANGLTF; DNA: TGTGCCAGCAGTTTGCTACCTGGGGCCAACGGCCTGACTTTC; D: NA; size: NA; V: TRBV27; J: TRBJ2-6
CDR3: CASSDSGEGTHNEQFF; DNA: TGTGCCAGCAGTGACTCAGGGGAAGGGACACACAATGAGCAGTTCTTC; D: NA; size: NA; V: TRBV6-4; J: TRBJ2-1
CDR3: CATSRVGDYSNEQFF; DNA: TGTGCCACCAGCAGAGTCGGAGACTACTCCAATGAGCAGTTCTTC; D: NA; size: NA; V: TRBV15; J: TRBJ2-1
CDR3: CASSLSTGDYTEAFF; DNA: TGTGCCAGCAGCTTGTCGACAGGGGACTACACTGAAGCTTTCTTT; D: TRBD1; size: NA; V: TRBV5-8; J: TRBJ1-1
CDR3: CASNRDLRQPQHF; DNA: TGTGCCAGCAACCGGGACTTACGGCAGCCCCAGCATTTT; D: NA; size: few; V: TRBV28; J: TRBJ1-5
CDR3: CASSLAGGGYTF; DNA: TGTGCCAGCAGCTTAGCAGGAGGTGGCTACACCTTC; D: NA; size: NA; V: TRBV7-9; J: TRBJ1-2
CDR3: CATSRDLQSGTDQAFF; DNA: TGTGCCACCAGCAGAGATTTACAGTCGGGAACGGATCAAGCTTTCTTT; D: NA; size: NA; V: TRBV15; J: TRBJ1-1
CDR3: CASSMKAKKGAYEQYF; DNA: TGTGCCAGTAGTATGAAGGCTAAAAAAGGGGCTTACGAGCAGTACTTC; D: NA; size: NA; V: TRBV19; J: TRBJ2-7
CDR3: CASSLAFRDTQYF; DNA: TGCGCCAGCAGCTTGGCCTTTAGAGATACGCAGTATTTT; D: NA; size: NA; V: TRBV5-1; J: TRBJ2-3
CDR3: CASSLVDSEAFF; DNA: TGTGCCAGCAGCTTAGTGGACAGCGAAGCTTTCTTT; D: NA; size: few; V: TRBV11-3; J: TRBJ1-1
CDR3: CASSYAGSGTEAFF; DNA: TGTGCCAGTAGTTATGCGGGGTCGGGCACTGAAGCTTTCTTT; D: NA; size: NA; V: TRBV19; J: TRBJ1-1